This T cell receptor (beta chain) was obtained from a study of T cells in Graves' hyperthyroidism and ophthalmopathy. Amplified regions were TCR beta CDR3 sequences from RNA transcripts. First-round RT-PCR targeting the TCR CDR3 was performed with the HTBI primer set. One entry per CDR3 protein results from TCRdb running MiXCR on the multiplex PCR reads. This table has 450,000 to 500,000 distinct CDR3 sequences, roughly 22% appearing once. Germline CDR1 reads MNHEY; CDR2 reads SVGEGT. CDR3 size: 18 residues. With 1 base removed from V and 6 bases from J, the gap between germline ends came to 25 bases. Notes on this clonotype: The antigen remains unidentified.

Study findings and constraints: Most clonotypes expanded in the thyroid (above 0.001) were also present in blood.

Source material for PBMCs was more than 9.5 ml fresh peripheral blood. The material sequenced was blood. The TCR was taken from a woman in her 70s with Graves' ophthalmopathy. This chain uses TRBV6-2 or TRBV6-3 with TRBJ2-7; a weak D match, TRBD2 (5 bases). In DNA, the CDR3 is TGTGCCAGCAGTTACTTCCCCCCTAGCTTTATCACCCCACGCGAGCAGTACTTC. It is translated as CASSYFPPSFITPREQYF.